The sequence of this TCR beta chain was determined in a study of monozygotic twins with cystic fibrosis. The study's findings and limits: In this small cohort, shared CDR3 numbers showed no association with age, concordance or disease severity. Low clonality (median 0.0095) suggested a mostly naive repertoire.

Sequenced by immunoSEQ multiplex PCR; TCRdb stores in-frame clones only, minus some. The sample lists about 10,000 clones; 99% were seen once. Notes on this clone: Its antigen is not known.

With V trimmed by 4 bases and J by 6 bases, 9 bases remained unmatched. In germline, CDR1 is SGHTA, CDR2 FQGNSA. The CDR3 loop spans 14 amino acids. This clonotype was obtained from a young man with cystic fibrosis. The V and J genes are TRBV7-2 and TRBJ2-7, with 7 nucleotides matching TRBD2. Source material: blood. CDR3 in DNA: TGTGCCAGCAGCTCTGGACTAGTGATCGGCGAGCAGTACTTC. Translation gives CASSSGLVIGEQYF.